Sequencing of this T cell receptor beta chain was carried out in a study of shared clonotypes between healthy human individuals. Study at large: A couple of female and a few male donors aged 18 to 49 were enrolled.

Findings and caveats of the study: At large depth, rarefaction still showed sorted-subset sequencing to be incomplete. Larger richness was generally estimated for naive than memory subsets.

The CDR3 is made up of 14 amino acids. V was clipped by 5 bases and J by 4 bases; unmatched bases: 8. The germline V gene encodes CDR1 SEHNR and CDR2 FQNEAQ (reference sequence). Comment on this clone: Its antigen remains unknown.

The method was immunoSEQ multiplex PCR; TCRdb's version includes in-frame clones alone and lacks a portion of them. The data contain hundreds of thousands of clones, around 96% of them singletons. CD45RO negativity and positive selection for CCR7 defined naive CD8 cells, a population that excluded terminally differentiated effector memory CD45RA+ cells. The J gene is TRBJ2-7, the V gene TRBV7-9, with 7 nucleotides matching TRBD2. The sequence derives from a woman in her twenties or thirties in good health. The sequenced sample was naive CD8+ T cells sorted from blood. CDR3 in DNA: TGTGCCAGCAGCCCGCCCGGGAGGTGGTACGAGCAGTACTTC. It encodes CASSPPGRWYEQYF.